The source of this T cell receptor (beta chain) is a study of identical twins (TCRdb year 2016). Study-wide context: To test whether fetal clonotypes persist, this study deep-sequenced TCR alpha and beta repertoires from monozygotic twins, from unrelated adults of various ages, and from cord blood. Replicate twin experiments were performed at different times using different library preparation protocols to rule out contamination. The paper as a whole reports these results and caveats: Abundant cord blood beta clonotypes had fewer insertions, young adult naive repertoires showed a similar but weaker trend, and memory repertoires showed no such trend. Zero-insertion analyses could be partly confounded by invariant T cells such as MAIT and iNKT, though diverse VJ usage argued against such confounding for most clonotypes. Recombination models systematically underestimated out-of-frame TCR alpha sharing in monozygotic twins but agreed with sharing between unrelated individuals. Because the same donors could not be followed over many years, the conclusions relied on cross-sectional statistical analysis. Compared with coincidental sharing between unrelated individuals, out-of-frame TCR alpha sequences shared between twins showed an excess of sequences with low generation probability. Excess twin sharing in beta out-of-frame sequences was weaker because fewer shared sequences lowered the signal-to-noise ratio.

This clonotype was counted between two and nine times. Its cognate antigen has yet to be identified. No base quality information exists; no much larger clone differs at one position. Including cysteine and phenylalanine, the CDR3 has 11 amino acids. The retained sequence is limited to the CDR3, 33 bases, with the frame set at the first base. According to the germline V gene, CDR1 reads ENHRY and CDR2 reads SYGVKD. Trimming costs V 0 bases and J 6 bases, and their ends lie 3 bases apart. Only healthy Caucasian donors were included. Three pairs of female monozygotic twins, all aged about 18 to 30 years, made up the twin cohort. Positive isolation kits from Invitrogen were used to isolate the CD4+ and CD8+ T cell populations. The receptor library was made with 5' RACE. TCRdb lists the instrument as Illumina HiSeq 2000. Template switching introduced a universal primer binding site; the final cDNA contained a unique molecular identifier, enabling accurate counting of TCR cDNA molecules. First-strand cDNA for TCR alpha and beta chains was synthesized from specific primers in the conserved constant-segment region. To control for contamination, every cDNA library was double barcoded, receiving both a SMART-Mk sample barcode and Illumina barcodes. TruSeq adapter sequences along with Illumina sample barcodes were introduced in two successive PCR steps. The TCR alpha and beta cDNA libraries were sequenced on the Illumina HiSeq platform using custom primers. The original pipeline was this. MiGEC processed the raw reads to extract unique molecular identifiers, while MiXCR was used to determine the CDR3 positions. Recombination models were inferred per individual with the repgenHMM and IGoR tools using an EM algorithm. The tcR package in R was used for shared clonotype analysis, with sharing normalized by the product of cloneset sizes. To study raw recombination free of thymic and clonal selection effects, out-of-frame nonproductive sequences were analyzed. In-frame beta chains were kept once TCRdb had trimmed the public reads at Q25 with fastp and called clones with MiXCR. Rows are combined by CDR3 protein, so each entry shows the most common genes and DNA. TCRdb's processing, not the authors', yielded these V and J calls. This sample gives 500,000 or so distinct CDR3 sequences in total; 13% to 15% of them show up just once. Of the sample, 0.5% to 0.65% is held by the ten largest clones.

The data also belong to a second study, concerning yellow fever vaccine responses in identical twins. As that second study puts it: According to the authors, the vaccine-induced T cell response in identical twins seemed to be partly convergent and partly specific to each individual. In identical twins, the study followed T cell clones that responded to the vaccine with precision.

Sequenced: CD4+ T cells sorted from blood. The sequence was obtained from a young woman in good health. The chain couples TRBV10-3 to TRBJ2-7, with the D gene not clear enough to name. The DNA sequence reads TGTGCCATCAGTGAGTCGTTCGAGCAGTACTTC. Its coded protein is CAISESFEQYF.